Below are 20 T cell receptor beta chains sequenced from a single sample in a study of post-analysis software for immune sequencing data. Points from the study as a whole: Compared with controls, patients had more of 4 to 6 TRBV segments, including TRBV5-6, TRBV5-1 and TRBV20-1.

The TCR beta cDNA libraries carried unique molecular identifiers. MiXCR, run by TCRdb on the PCR reads, gives a single entry per CDR3 protein. The top ten hold about 6% of the sample, which has more than 500,000 distinct CDR3 sequences, under 40% seen once. Their specific antigens are unknown. Sequencing used blood. These receptors were taken from a girl aged 2-17 years with multiple sclerosis.

The count of this clonotype is one. The V gene is TRBV5-1, the J gene TRBJ1-5, with 8 bases that match TRBD1. V shed 5 bases and J 5 bases; nucleotides not matched to a gene: 6. Germline lookup yields CDR1 SGHRS and CDR2 YFSETQ. The CDR3 runs to 14 residues. The CDR3 sequence is CASRPTGGDQPQHF. The DNA for the CDR3 is TGCGCCAGCAGGCCAACAGGGGGGGATCAGCCCCAGCATTTT. The entire variable domain, with the rest obtained from reference TRBV5-1 and TRBJ1-5, is as follows: KAGVTQTPRYLIKTRGQQVTLSCSPISGHRSVSWYQQTPGQGLQFLFEYFSETQRNKGNFPGRFSGRQFSNSRSEMNVSTLELGDSALYLCASRPTGGDQPQHFGDGTRLSIL.

The rearrangement links TRBV12-3 or TRBV12-4 to TRBJ2-3, with D possibly TRBD2 on 6 matching bases. V lost 4 bases to trimming and J lost 0 bases, with 14 bases between them. The CDR3 has 16 amino acids. CDR3 region: CASSSWGEGSTDTQYF. For the CDR3, the DNA is TGTGCCAGCAGTTCTTGGGGGGAAGGCAGCACAGATACGCAGTATTTT.

In this sample, this clonotype turned up a few times. The J gene is TRBJ2-3, the V gene TRBV6-1; 10 bases map to TRBD2. CDR1 is MNHNS, CDR2 SASEGT, per germline. This CDR3 contains 17 residues. V lost 6 bases and J lost 4; bases outside the gene matches: 13. The CDR3 DNA sequence: TGTGCCAGCAGGCATAGCTCCGGGACTAGCGAAGCAGATACGCAGTATTTT. Amino acids: CASRHSSGTSEADTQYF.

This clonotype was counted a few times. The chain's CDR3 is CASSDFGTGEETQYF. For the CDR3, the DNA is TGTGCCAGCAGTGATTTCGGGACAGGGGAGGAGACCCAGTACTTC. The chain carries TRBV25-1 and TRBJ2-5; 10 bases are shared with TRBD1. This CDR3 comprises 15 residues. The germline CDR1 and CDR2 sequences are MGHDK and SYGVNS. Trimming at V came to 3 bases and at J to 5 bases, leaving 6 bases not matched to a gene.

The V gene is TRBV20-1, the J gene TRBJ2-5, with D perhaps matching TRBD2 (7 bases). CDR1 is DFQATT and CDR2 is SNEGSKA in the germline V gene (reference sequence). The CDR3 extends over 15 amino acids. V gave up 3 bases and J gave up 3 bases, with 17 bases separating them. The DNA for the CDR3 is TGCAGTGCTAGTACACCTAGGGGGAGGGAAGAGACCCAGTACTTC. Translated, it gives CSASTPRGREETQYF.

On this clonotype: It may be a read error: a sequence one base away is much more abundant. This chain uses TRBV20-1 with TRBJ2-3, with 8 bases lining up with TRBD2. Germline V gene sequence: CDR1 DFQATT, CDR2 SNEGSKA (reference sequence). The length of the CDR3 is 14 residues. CDR3 nucleotides: TGCAGTGCTAGACAGCGGGGGATCACAGATACGCGGTATTTT. Its translation is CSARQRGITDTRYF.

J is TRBJ2-3 and V is TRBV12-3 or TRBV12-4; unclear D gene. V lost 10 bases, J lost 2 bases, and 28 bases lay in between. This CDR3 region has 18 residues. The CDR3 region is CAINGVAGTLAHTDTQYF. As DNA, the CDR3 is TGTGCCATCAATGGGGTCGCCGGCACCCTCGCACACACAGATACGCAGTATTTT.

This chain connects TRBV3-1 to TRBJ1-2; D is unclear. The CDR3 runs 14 residues. V was trimmed by 10 bases and J by 4 bases, leaving 19 bases between them. Looked up from germline, CDR1 is LGHDT and CDR2 is YNNKEL (reference sequence). CDR3 amino acids: CATNDRAWGYGYTF. DNA for the CDR3: TGTGCCACCAATGACCGGGCTTGGGGCTATGGCTACACCTTC. The variable domain in full, with the rest retrieved from reference TRBV3-1 and TRBJ1-2, is DTAVSQTPKYLVTQMGNDKSIKCEQNLGHDTMYWYKQDSKKFLKIMFSYNNKELIINETVPNRFSPKSPDKAHLNLHINSLELGDSAVYFCATNDRAWGYGYTFGSGTRLTVV.

The genes are TRBV12-3 or TRBV12-4 and TRBJ1-2, with D maybe TRBD1 (5 bases). Trimming left V 6 bases short and J 8 bases short, with 19 bases between. The CDR3 sequence is 14 residues long. The CDR3 DNA reads as TGTGCCAGCAGCGCCCCGGGACTCACATGGGGCTACACCTTC. Residues: CASSAPGLTWGYTF.

About this clonotype itself: A read error may be the cause here, since a much bigger clone is one base away. The chain recombines TRBV6-5 with TRBJ2-5; 11 bases map to TRBD2. Germline CDR1 MNHEY, CDR2 SVGAGI. This CDR3 is built from 15 residues. The J segment lost 5 bases and the V segment lost 10 bases, leaving 12 bases of the junction unmatched. The CDR3 is CANSLLAGGRETQYF. CDR3 nucleotide sequence: TGTGCCAACAGCCTTCTAGCGGGGGGTCGGGAGACCCAGTACTTC.

The chain employs TRBV29-1 and TRBJ2-1; D is unresolved. The V end was cut by 5 bases, the J end by 0 bases, with 5 bases between. The CDR3 runs 12 residues. Germline V gives CDR1 SQVTM, CDR2 ANQGSEA. CDR3: CSVTSSYNEQFF. In DNA form, the CDR3 reads TGCAGCGTTACCAGCTCCTACAATGAGCAGTTCTTC.

The V call is TRBV7-9, the J call TRBJ2-1; either TRBD1 or TRBD2 may supply D (5 bases each). Deletions cut 5 bases from V and 6 bases from J, with 17 bases between. The germline V gene encodes CDR1 SEHNR and CDR2 FQNEAQ (reference sequence). The CDR3 has 15 residues. CDR3 sequence reads: CASSLPTRGPNEQFF. For the CDR3, the DNA is TGTGCCAGCAGCCTCCCTACTAGGGGCCCCAATGAGCAGTTCTTC.

The chain uses TRBV12-3 or TRBV12-4 and TRBJ1-1; 8 nucleotides agree with TRBD1. The CDR3 spans 13 residues. Trimming removed 5 bases from V and 8 bases from J; junction bases left unmatched: 7. DNA for the CDR3: TGTGCCAGCAGTCTAGACGGGACAGGAGAAGCTTTCTTT. Amino acid sequence: CASSLDGTGEAFF.

This clonotype came up a few times. The chain links TRBV5-1 to TRBJ1-1; no clear D. CDR1 is SGHRS and CDR2 is YFSETQ in the germline V gene. The V end was cut by 4 bases, the J end by 8 bases, with 18 bases between. The length of the CDR3 is 14 residues. CDR3 sequence: CASSLESKQREAFF. Here the CDR3 DNA reads TGCGCCAGCAGCCTCGAAAGCAAACAGAGGGAAGCTTTCTTT.

This clonotype has just a few counts. The chain carries TRBV28 and TRBJ2-7; TRBD1 matches 7 bases. This CDR3 has 16 residues. V trimming: 2 bases; J trimming: 2 bases; junction bases outside the gene matches: 9. Germline V CDR1 and CDR2: MDHEN, SYDVKM. The DNA of the CDR3 is TGTGCCAGCAGTTTAGTCCAGGGGGTCCTCGCCTACGAGCAGTACTTC. This sequence encodes CASSLVQGVLAYEQYF.

To note about this clonotype: The junction differs from germline at one of its ends, possibly a read error. V and J are TRBV7-2 and TRBJ2-5; TRBD2 agrees at 10 bases. Germline-derived CDR1 and CDR2 are SGHTA and FQGNSA. CDR3 size: 16 residues. The CDR3 here is CVSSLISGGLSETQYF. The CDR3 nucleotides are TGTGTCAGCAGCTTAATTAGCGGGGGGTTGTCAGAGACCCAGTACTTC.

The V and J genes are TRBV20-1 and TRBJ1-2, with D possibly being TRBD1 (5 bases). The germline CDR1 and CDR2 sequences are DFQATT and SNEGSKA (reference sequence). Trimming left V 3 bases short and J 3 bases short, with 29 bases between. CDR3 size: 19 residues. The CDR3, as DNA: TGCAGTGCTAGCCGTCTGGGGGGGAGCGTCACGGGGAACCACTATGGCTACACCTTC. Translation gives CSASRLGGSVTGNHYGYTF.

In its sample, this clonotype was seen many times. The rearrangement uses TRBV5-5 and TRBJ2-4; no firm D call. Trimming pared 1 base from V and 0 bases from J, leaving 8 bases between. The CDR3 has 15 residues. The germline CDR1 and CDR2 sequences are SGHKS and YYEKEE (reference sequence). CDR3 sequence reads: CASSLYIIAKNIQYF. CDR3 nucleotide sequence: TGTGCCAGCAGCTTGTATATTATAGCCAAAAACATTCAGTACTTC.

The chain has TRBV13 and TRBJ2-7; TRBD2 might be the D (5 bases). The closer fit of TRBJ2-5 to the DNA end suggests the J call may be wrong. Germline CDR1 PRHDT, CDR2 FYEKMQ (reference sequence). The CDR3 runs to 17 residues. CDR3 residues: CASSLRLGVPNGETQYF. CDR3 nucleotide sequence: TGTGCCAGCAGCTTACGGCTCGGGGTGCCCAATGGGGAGACCCAGTACTTC.

V usage is TRBV20-1 and J usage is TRBJ1-5, with D possibly being TRBD1 (6 bases). Trimming cost V 6 bases and J 7 bases, with 13 bases left between them. Germline V CDR1 and CDR2: DFQATT, SNEGSKA (reference sequence). CDR3 size: 12 residues. CDR3 amino acids: CSALGGGQPQHF. The CDR3 DNA follows: TGCAGTGCCCTGGGGGGGGGCCAGCCCCAGCATTTT.